A selection of T cell receptor beta chains follows, all from one sample in a study of T-cell memory formation after mild COVID-19. One entry per CDR3 protein, called by TCRdb with MiXCR from the 5' RACE reads. The repertoire holds almost 550,000 distinct CDR3 sequences, with 20% as singletons. Sequenced input: PBMCs or a T cell subset sorted from them (not recorded which). These receptors all stem from an adult woman who had mild COVID-19 (a few samples of this study predate the infection). Cell type and time point are not known. CDR3s include the opening cysteine and the closing phenylalanine or tryptophan. The D gene is left open where the match is weak. Only some rows state a clone size, as once, few, many or a class for expanded clones.

>15|TRBJ2-7|TRBV7-9|-|-
CASSPAVTEFYEQYF
TGTGCCAGCAGCCCGGCTGTGACTGAGTTCTACGAGCAGTACTTC
>15|TRBJ2-2|TRBV12-3/TRBV12-4|TRBD2|few
CASRLSGSEAGELFF
TGTGCCAGCAGACTTAGCGGGAGTGAGGCCGGGGAGCTGTTTTTT
>13|TRBJ2-5|TRBV7-9|-|-
CASSFGSSESQYF
TGTGCCAGCAGCTTCGGCTCCTCAGAGTCCCAGTACTTC
>15|TRBJ2-3|TRBV6-4|TRBD2|-
CASSDSSGNTDTQYF
TGTGCCAGCAGTGACTCGAGCGGGAACACAGATACGCAGTATTTT
>15|TRBJ1-5|TRBV15|-|few
CATSREFRGYQPQHF
TGTGCCACCAGCAGAGAATTCAGGGGATACCAGCCCCAGCATTTT
>15|TRBJ2-3|TRBV7-7|-|few
CASSLDGSSTDTQYF
TGTGCTAGCAGCTTAGACGGGAGTAGCACAGATACGCAGTATTTT
>15|TRBJ2-7|TRBV7-8|TRBD2|-
CASSLEAGGHYEQYF
TGTGCCAGCAGCTTAGAAGCGGGAGGCCACTACGAGCAGTACTTC
>11|TRBJ2-1|TRBV5-1|-|many
CASSQGNEQFF
TGCGCCAGCAGCCAAGGGAATGAGCAGTTCTTC
>13|TRBJ2-5|TRBV5-1|-|few
CASSPLNQETQYF
TGCGCCAGCAGCCCCCTGAACCAAGAGACCCAGTACTTC
>16|TRBJ2-7|TRBV4-2|-|-
CASSQGGGQRLYEQYF
TGTGCCAGCAGCCAAGGGGGGGGGCAACGGCTCTACGAGCAGTACTTC
>14|TRBJ2-7|TRBV4-1|-|-
CASSQDYTDYEQYF
TGCGCCAGCAGCCAAGATTATACAGACTACGAGCAGTACTTC
>13|TRBJ2-7|TRBV11-2|-|few
CASTAYGAYEQYF
TGTGCCAGCACGGCGTACGGAGCCTACGAGCAGTACTTC
>16|TRBJ2-3|TRBV4-1|TRBD2|few
CASSQGPAGGPDTQYF
TGCGCCAGCAGCCAAGGCCCAGCGGGGGGGCCGGATACGCAGTATTTT
>12|TRBJ2-1|TRBV7-8|-|many
CASSLTGIELFF
TGTGCCAGCAGCCTAACAGGGATTGAACTTTTCTTC
>15|TRBJ2-1|TRBV12-3/TRBV12-4|-|-
CASSLQEGSYNEQFF
TGTGCCAGCAGTTTACAAGAGGGTTCCTACAATGAGCAGTTCTTC
>17|TRBJ2-6|TRBV6-5|-|-
CASSYLAFGAGANVLTF
TGTGCCAGCAGTTACTTAGCGTTCGGGGCTGGGGCCAACGTCCTGACTTTC
>15|TRBJ2-7|TRBV24-1|TRBD1|-
CATSDPGTVAGEQYF
TGTGCCACCAGTGATCCCGGGACAGTGGCGGGCGAGCAGTACTTC
>15|TRBJ2-3|TRBV3-1|-|-
CASSQGVGRTDTQYF
TGTGCCAGCAGCCAGGGGGTTGGACGCACAGATACGCAGTATTTT
>14|TRBJ2-5|TRBV28|TRBD2|-
CASTQAGYRETQYF
TGTGCCAGCACCCAAGCGGGATATCGGGAGACCCAGTACTTC
>13|TRBJ2-5|TRBV20-1|-|-
CSAKGGVGETQYF
TGCAGTGCCAAAGGAGGGGTCGGAGAGACCCAGTACTTC